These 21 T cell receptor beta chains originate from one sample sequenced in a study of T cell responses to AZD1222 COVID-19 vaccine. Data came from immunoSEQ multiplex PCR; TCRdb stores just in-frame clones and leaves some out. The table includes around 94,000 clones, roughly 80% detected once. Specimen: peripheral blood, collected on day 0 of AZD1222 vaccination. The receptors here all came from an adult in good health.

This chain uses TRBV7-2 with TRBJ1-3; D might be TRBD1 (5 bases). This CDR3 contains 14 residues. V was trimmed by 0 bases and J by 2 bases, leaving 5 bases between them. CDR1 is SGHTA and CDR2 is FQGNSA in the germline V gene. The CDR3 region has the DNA TGTGCCAGCAGCTTAGCAGGGGCTGGAAACACCATATATTTT. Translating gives CASSLAGAGNTIYF.

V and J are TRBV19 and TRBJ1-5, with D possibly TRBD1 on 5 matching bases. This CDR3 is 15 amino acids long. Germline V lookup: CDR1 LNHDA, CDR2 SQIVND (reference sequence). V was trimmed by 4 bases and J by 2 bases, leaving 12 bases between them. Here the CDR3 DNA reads TGTGCCAGTAGTAGGGGGGGGACCGGCAATCAGCCCCAGCATTTT. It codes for CASSRGGTGNQPQHF.

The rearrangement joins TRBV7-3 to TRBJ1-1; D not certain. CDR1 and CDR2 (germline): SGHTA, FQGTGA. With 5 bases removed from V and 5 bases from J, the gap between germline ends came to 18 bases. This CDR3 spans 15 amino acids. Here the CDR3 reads CASSHSGLLGTEAFF. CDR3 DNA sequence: TGTGCCAGCAGCCATTCCGGATTACTAGGGACTGAAGCTTTCTTT.

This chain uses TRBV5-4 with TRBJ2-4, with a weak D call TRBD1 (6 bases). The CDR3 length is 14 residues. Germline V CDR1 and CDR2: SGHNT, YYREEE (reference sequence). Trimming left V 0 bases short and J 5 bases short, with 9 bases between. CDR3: CASSLDRAENIQYF. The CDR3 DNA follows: TGTGCCAGCAGCTTGGACAGGGCTGAAAACATTCAGTACTTC.

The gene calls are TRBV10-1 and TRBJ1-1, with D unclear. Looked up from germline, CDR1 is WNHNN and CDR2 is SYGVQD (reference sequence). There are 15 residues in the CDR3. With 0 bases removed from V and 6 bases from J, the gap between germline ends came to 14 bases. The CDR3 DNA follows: TGCGCCAGCAGTGAGTCTACCCCAGGTTCGGCTGAAGCTTTCTTT. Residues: CASSESTPGSAEAFF.

This CDR3 is CASSYSPGRVEKLFF. CDR3 nucleotides: TGTGCCAGCAGTTACTCGCCAGGGCGGGTCGAAAAACTGTTTTTT. V is TRBV6-5 and J is TRBJ1-4, with D possibly TRBD1 on 5 matching bases. The CDR3 length is 15 residues. The V end was cut by 0 bases, the J end by 8 bases, with 13 bases between. Germline CDR1 MNHEY, CDR2 SVGAGI.

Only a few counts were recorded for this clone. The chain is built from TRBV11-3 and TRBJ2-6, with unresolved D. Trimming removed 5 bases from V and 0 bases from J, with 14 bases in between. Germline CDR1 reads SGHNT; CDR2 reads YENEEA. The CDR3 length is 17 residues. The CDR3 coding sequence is TGTGCCAGCAGCCCCATGGAAGGCCTCTCTGGGGCCAACGTCCTGACTTTC. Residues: CASSPMEGLSGANVLTF.

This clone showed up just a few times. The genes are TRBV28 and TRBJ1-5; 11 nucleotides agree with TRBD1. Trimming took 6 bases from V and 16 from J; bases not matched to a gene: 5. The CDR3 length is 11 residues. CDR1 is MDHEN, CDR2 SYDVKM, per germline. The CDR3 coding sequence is TGTGCCAGCAGGTCGGACAGGGGGCTCCATTTT. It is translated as CASRSDRGLHF.

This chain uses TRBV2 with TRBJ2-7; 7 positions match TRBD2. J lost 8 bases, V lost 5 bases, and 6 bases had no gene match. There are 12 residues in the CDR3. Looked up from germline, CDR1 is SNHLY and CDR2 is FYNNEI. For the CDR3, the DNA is TGTGCCAGCAGTTCTCAAGCGGGGCAGCAGTACTTC. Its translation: CASSSQAGQQYF. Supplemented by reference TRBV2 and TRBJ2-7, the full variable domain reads EPEVTQTPSHQVTQMGQEVILRCVPISNHLYFYWYRQILGQKVEFLVSFYNNEISEKSEIFDDQFSVERPDGSNFTLKIRSTKLEDSAMYFCASSSQAGQQYFGPGTRLTVT.

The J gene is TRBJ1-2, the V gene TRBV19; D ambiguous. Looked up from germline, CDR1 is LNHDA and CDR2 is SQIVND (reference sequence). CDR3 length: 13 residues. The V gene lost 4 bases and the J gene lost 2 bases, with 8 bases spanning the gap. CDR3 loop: CASSRDTNYGYTF. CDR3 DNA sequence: TGTGCCAGTAGTAGAGACACAAACTATGGCTACACCTTC.

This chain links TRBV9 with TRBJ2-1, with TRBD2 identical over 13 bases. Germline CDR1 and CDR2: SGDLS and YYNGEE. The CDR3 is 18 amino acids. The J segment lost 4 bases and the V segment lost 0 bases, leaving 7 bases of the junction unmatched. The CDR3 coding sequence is TGTGCCAGCAGCGTAGGCATTATGGGACTAGCGGGATACAATGAGCAGTTCTTC. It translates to CASSVGIMGLAGYNEQFF.

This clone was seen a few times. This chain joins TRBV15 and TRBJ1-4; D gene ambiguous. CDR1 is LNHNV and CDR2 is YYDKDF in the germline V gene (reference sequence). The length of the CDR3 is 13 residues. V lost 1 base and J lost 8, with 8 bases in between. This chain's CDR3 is CATSRGWEEKLFF. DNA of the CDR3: TGTGCCACCAGCAGAGGATGGGAGGAAAAACTGTTTTTT.

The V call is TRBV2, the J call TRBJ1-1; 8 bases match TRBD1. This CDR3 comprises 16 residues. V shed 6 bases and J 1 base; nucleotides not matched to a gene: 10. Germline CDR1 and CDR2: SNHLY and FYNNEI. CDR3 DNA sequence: TGTGCCAGCAGGGCTGACAGGGGTACACCGAACACTGAAGCTTTCTTT. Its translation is CASRADRGTPNTEAFF.

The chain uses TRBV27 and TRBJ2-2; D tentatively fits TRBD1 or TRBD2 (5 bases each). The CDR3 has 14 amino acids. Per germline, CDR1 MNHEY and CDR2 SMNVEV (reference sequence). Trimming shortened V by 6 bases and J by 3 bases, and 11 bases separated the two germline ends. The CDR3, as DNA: TGTGCCAGCAGGACGGGACCCTACACCGGGGAGCTGTTTTTT. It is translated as CASRTGPYTGELFF.

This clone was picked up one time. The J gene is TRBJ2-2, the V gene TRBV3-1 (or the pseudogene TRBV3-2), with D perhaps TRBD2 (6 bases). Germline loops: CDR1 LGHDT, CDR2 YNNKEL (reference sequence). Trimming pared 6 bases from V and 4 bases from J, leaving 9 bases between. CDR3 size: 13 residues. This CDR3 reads CASSRRGTGELFF. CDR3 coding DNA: TGTGCCAGCAGTCGGAGGGGCACCGGGGAGCTGTTTTTT.

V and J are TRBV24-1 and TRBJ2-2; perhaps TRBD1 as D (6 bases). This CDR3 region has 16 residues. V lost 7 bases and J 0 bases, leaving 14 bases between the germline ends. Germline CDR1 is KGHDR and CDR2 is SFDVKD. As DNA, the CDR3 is TGTGCCACCAGCCCACAGGGCGGGTCGAACACCGGGGAGCTGTTTTTT. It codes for CATSPQGGSNTGELFF.

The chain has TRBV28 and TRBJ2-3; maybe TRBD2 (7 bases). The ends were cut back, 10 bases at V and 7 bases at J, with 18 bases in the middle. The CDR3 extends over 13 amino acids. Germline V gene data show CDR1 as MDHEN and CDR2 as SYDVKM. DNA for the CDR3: TGTGCCACCAAGGGGGGGGCCAAACATACGCAGTATTTT. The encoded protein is CATKGGAKHTQYF. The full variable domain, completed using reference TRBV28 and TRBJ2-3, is DVKVTQSSRYLVKRTGEKVFLECVQDMDHENMFWYRQDPGLGLRLIYFSYDVKMKEKGDIPEGYSVSREKKERFSLILESASTNQTSMYLCATKGGAKHTQYFGPGTRLTVL.

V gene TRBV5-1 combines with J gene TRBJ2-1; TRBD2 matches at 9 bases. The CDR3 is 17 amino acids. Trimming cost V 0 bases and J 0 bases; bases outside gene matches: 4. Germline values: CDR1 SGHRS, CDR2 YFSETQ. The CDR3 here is CASSLVASGTSYNEQFF. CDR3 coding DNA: TGCGCCAGCAGCTTGGTGGCTAGCGGGACCTCCTACAATGAGCAGTTCTTC.

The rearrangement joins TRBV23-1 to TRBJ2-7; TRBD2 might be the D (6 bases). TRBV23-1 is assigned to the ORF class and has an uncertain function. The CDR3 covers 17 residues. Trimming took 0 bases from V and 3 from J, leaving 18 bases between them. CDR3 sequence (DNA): TGCGCCAGCAGTCAATCGCTTCCAACGGACGGGAGCTACGAGCAGTACTTC. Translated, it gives CASSQSLPTDGSYEQYF.

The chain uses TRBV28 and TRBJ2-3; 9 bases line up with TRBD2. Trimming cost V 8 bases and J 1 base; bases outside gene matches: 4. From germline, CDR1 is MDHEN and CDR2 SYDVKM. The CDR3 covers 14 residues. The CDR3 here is CASRLAGGTDTQYF. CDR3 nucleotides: TGTGCCAGCCGCTTAGCGGGGGGCACAGATACGCAGTATTTT. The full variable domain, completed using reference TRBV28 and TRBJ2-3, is DVKVTQSSRYLVKRTGEKVFLECVQDMDHENMFWYRQDPGLGLRLIYFSYDVKMKEKGDIPEGYSVSREKKERFSLILESASTNQTSMYLCASRLAGGTDTQYFGPGTRLTVL.

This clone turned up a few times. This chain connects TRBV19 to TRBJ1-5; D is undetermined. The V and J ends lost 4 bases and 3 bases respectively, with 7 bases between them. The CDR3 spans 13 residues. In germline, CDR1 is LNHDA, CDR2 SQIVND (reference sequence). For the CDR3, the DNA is TGTGCCAGTAGTAAACAGCTCAATCAGCCCCAGCATTTT. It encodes CASSKQLNQPQHF.